Below are 9 T cell receptor beta chains sequenced from a single sample in a study of blood T cell repertoires in COVID-19. The protocol was immunoSEQ multiplex PCR, while the TCRdb copy is restricted to in-frame clones and leaves out a portion. The repertoire has 200,000 to 300,000 clones, around 88% of them found once; the top ten carry 2% to 3%. The sample consisted of PBMCs or T cells enriched from blood (not recorded which). These receptors were taken from a woman aged 40 to 50 with acute COVID-19.

V and J are TRBV7-2 and TRBJ1-4, with 8 bases matching TRBD1. J gave up 4 bases and V 5 bases, and 6 bases lay outside the gene matches. This CDR3 has 15 residues. Germline V gives CDR1 SGHTA, CDR2 FQGNSA. The CDR3 region is CASSTDRGYNEKLFF. The DNA of the CDR3 is TGTGCCAGCAGCACTGACAGGGGCTATAATGAAAAACTGTTTTTT.

The chain couples TRBV6-6 to TRBJ2-5, with 8 positions matching TRBD2. V trimming: 5 bases; J trimming: 1 base; junction bases outside the gene matches: 12. The CDR3 contains 17 residues. Germline assignment: CDR1 MNHNY and CDR2 SVGAGI (reference sequence). For the CDR3, the DNA is TGTGCCAGCAGTCCAGCGGGAGCGAATCCGACCCAAGAGACCCAGTACTTC. Translation: CASSPAGANPTQETQYF.

This chain joins TRBV7-2 and TRBJ1-2; the D gene is possibly TRBD1 (6 bases). The germline V gene has CDR1 SGHTA and CDR2 FQGNSA. V was pared by 5 bases and J by 0 bases, with 10 bases between. The CDR3 extends over 14 amino acids. The CDR3 nucleotides read TGTGCCAGCAGCCCGGGACATTCTAACTATGGCTACACCTTC. Translated, it gives CASSPGHSNYGYTF.

This rearrangement joins TRBV3-1 (or the pseudogene TRBV3-2) to TRBJ2-7; 13 bases line up with TRBD2. The CDR3 runs 14 residues. CDR1 and CDR2 (germline): LGHDT, YNNKEL (reference sequence). J gave up 5 bases and V 4 bases, and 2 bases lay outside the gene matches. The CDR3 bases are TGTGCCAGCAGCCCGACTAGCGGGGGGCACGAGCAGTACTTC. Encoded protein: CASSPTSGGHEQYF.

The chain carries TRBV5-1 and TRBJ1-2; 7 nucleotides match TRBD1. Per germline, CDR1 SGHRS and CDR2 YFSETQ. The V and J ends lost 5 bases and 4 bases, in that order; junction bases with no gene match: 8. This CDR3 is 14 amino acids long. The chain's CDR3 is CASRTSGTAYGYTF. The CDR3 nucleotides are TGCGCCAGCAGAACTTCCGGGACAGCCTATGGCTACACCTTC.

The gene calls are TRBV11-2 and TRBJ2-5; 13 nucleotides agree with TRBD2. Per germline, CDR1 SGHAT and CDR2 FQNNGV. V shed 1 base, J shed 2 bases, and the junction held 4 bases outside the gene matches. The CDR3 runs to 17 residues. CDR3 amino acids: CASSLGLLAGGQETQYF. The CDR3 region has the DNA TGTGCCAGCAGCTTAGGGTTACTAGCGGGGGGGCAAGAGACCCAGTACTTC. The full variable domain, its missing parts supplied by reference TRBV11-2 and TRBJ2-5, is EAGVAQSPRYKIIEKRQSVAFWCNPISGHATLYWYQQILGQGPKLLIQFQNNGVVDDSQLPKDRFSAERLKGVDSTLKIQPAKLEDSAVYLCASSLGLLAGGQETQYFGPGTRLLVL.

The chain uses TRBV18 and TRBJ1-6; D is uncertain. Germline CDR1 is KGHSH and CDR2 is LQKENI. The ends were cut back, 4 bases at V and 6 bases at J, with 10 bases in the middle. This CDR3 is 14 amino acids long. The CDR3 here is CASSRRERNSPLHF. The CDR3 DNA sequence: TGTGCCAGCTCACGGCGAGAGCGTAATTCACCCCTCCACTTT. The full variable domain, rest sourced from reference TRBV18 and TRBJ1-6, is NAGVMQNPRHLVRRRGQEARLRCSPMKGHSHVYWYRQLPEEGLKFMVYLQKENIIDESGMPKERFSAEFPKEGPSILRIQQVVRGDSAAYFCASSRRERNSPLHFGNGTRLTVT.

The gene calls are TRBV28 and TRBJ2-3; D not certain. V lost 6 bases and J 0 bases, leaving 16 bases between the germline ends. The CDR3 has 16 residues. The germline V gene encodes CDR1 MDHEN and CDR2 SYDVKM. The CDR3 coding sequence is TGTGCCAGCAGCCGTGCCTCTGCGGCTAGCACAGATACGCAGTATTTT. It codes for CASSRASAASTDTQYF. Together with reference TRBV28 and TRBJ2-3, the CDR3 gives the full variable domain: DVKVTQSSRYLVKRTGEKVFLECVQDMDHENMFWYRQDPGLGLRLIYFSYDVKMKEKGDIPEGYSVSREKKERFSLILESASTNQTSMYLCASSRASAASTDTQYFGPGTRLTVL.

The rearrangement joins TRBV3-1 (or the pseudogene TRBV3-2) to TRBJ2-2; a weak D match, TRBD1 (5 bases). The CDR3 is 15 amino acids. Germline CDR1 reads LGHDT; CDR2 reads YNNKEL (reference sequence). The V end was cut by 8 bases, the J end by 0 bases, with 13 bases between. The CDR3 sequence: CASPRQKANTGELFF. In nucleotides, the CDR3 is TGTGCCAGCCCGAGACAGAAGGCGAACACCGGGGAGCTGTTTTTT.